Below, 30 T cell receptor beta chains from the same sample are listed, as sequenced in a study of post-analysis software for immune sequencing data. The antigens for these receptors are not known. TCR beta cDNA libraries had unique molecular identifiers. MiXCR was run by TCRdb on the PCR reads, yielding one entry per CDR3 protein. The repertoire holds 700,000 to 900,000 distinct CDR3 sequences, with roughly 50% as singletons. Study-wide results and limits: Patients had higher frequencies than controls of roughly five TRBV segments, including TRBV5-6, TRBV5-1 and TRBV20-1.

Input material: blood. Receptor source: a girl aged 5-17 years with multiple sclerosis.

The chain employs TRBV10-3 and TRBJ2-3, with D perhaps TRBD2 (6 bases). The V gene's germline CDR1 is ENHRY and CDR2 SYGVKD. Trimming removed 2 bases at V and 2 bases at J, with 11 bases between. CDR3 length: 15 residues. The CDR3 here is CAISEGTFHTDTQYF. For the CDR3, the DNA is TGTGCCATCAGTGAGGGGACTTTCCACACAGATACGCAGTATTTT.

This clonotype was observed a handful of times. The chain uses TRBV12-3 or TRBV12-4 and TRBJ2-1, with TRBD2 identical over 7 bases. The V and J ends lost 5 bases and 10 bases, in that order; junction bases with no gene match: 14. This CDR3 is 15 amino acids long. DNA for the CDR3: TGTGCCAGCAGTCCCACCAGGGCAGCCGGGGGGGAGCAGTTCTTC. The encoded protein is CASSPTRAAGGEQFF.

The gene calls are TRBV7-9 and TRBJ1-1; perhaps TRBD1 as D (5 bases). The V end lost 2 bases, the J end lost 1 base, and 11 bases lay between the germline ends. The CDR3 consists of 15 residues. Germline-derived CDR1 and CDR2 are SEHNR and FQNEAQ (reference sequence). CDR3 sequence reads: CASSLNFGGNTEAFF. CDR3 nucleotide sequence: TGTGCCAGCAGCTTAAATTTCGGGGGGAACACTGAAGCTTTCTTT.

This clonotype occurred a few times. The rearrangement joins TRBV27 to TRBJ2-7, with 11 bases matching TRBD2. Looked up from germline, CDR1 is MNHEY and CDR2 is SMNVEV (reference sequence). Trimming at V came to 6 bases and at J to 0 bases, leaving 1 base not matched to a gene. The CDR3 contains 14 residues. The CDR3 coding sequence is TGTGCCAGCAGCACTAGCGGGAGCTCCTACGAGCAGTACTTC. It is translated as CASSTSGSSYEQYF.

The chain combines TRBV5-5 with TRBJ2-7; 11 bases agree with TRBD2. V lost 4 bases to trimming and J lost 6 bases; unmatched junction nucleotides: 6. Germline V lookup: CDR1 SGHKS, CDR2 YYEKEE (reference sequence). This CDR3 spans 14 amino acids. The CDR3 region is CASSLGTSGCEQYF. The CDR3 DNA is TGTGCCAGCAGCCTCGGGACTAGCGGATGCGAGCAGTACTTC.

The chain links TRBV3-1 to TRBJ2-7, with unresolved D. There are 15 residues in the CDR3. V was cut by 1 base and J by 0 bases, with 10 bases left in between. Germline CDR1 is LGHDT and CDR2 is YNNKEL (reference sequence). CDR3 loop: CASSQGSGASYEQYF. The CDR3, as DNA: TGTGCCAGCAGCCAAGGATCCGGAGCCTCCTACGAGCAGTACTTC.

V is TRBV20-1 and J is TRBJ2-5; D gene uncertain. The CDR3 loop spans 11 amino acids. V was trimmed by 5 bases and J by 11 bases, leaving 15 bases between them. Germline lookup yields CDR1 DFQATT and CDR2 SNEGSKA (reference sequence). The CDR3 loop reads CSAGNSNEQYF. The CDR3 DNA follows: TGCAGTGCTGGTAACTCGAATGAGCAGTACTTC.

The rearrangement joins TRBV6-5 to TRBJ2-3; the D is unclear. The length of the CDR3 is 13 residues. The V gene lost 6 bases and the J gene lost 2 bases, with 9 bases spanning the gap. CDR1 is MNHEY, CDR2 SVGAGI, per germline. CDR3: CASRLGFTDTQYF. The DNA for the CDR3 is TGTGCCAGCAGATTAGGATTCACAGATACGCAGTATTTT.

The J gene is TRBJ2-7, the V gene TRBV10-3; D tentatively fits TRBD1 or TRBD2 (6 bases each). V was pared by 6 bases and J by 2 bases, with 14 bases between. The CDR3 is 14 residues long. Looked up from germline, CDR1 is ENHRY and CDR2 is SYGVKD. In DNA, the CDR3 is TGTGCCATCAGCGGCGGGACAACAACCTACGAGCAGTACTTC. This sequence encodes CAISGGTTTYEQYF.

The chain combines TRBV20-1 with TRBJ1-1; 9 bases match TRBD1. From germline, CDR1 is DFQATT and CDR2 SNEGSKA (reference sequence). The CDR3 contains 12 residues. J was trimmed by 4 bases and V by 6 bases; bases with no gene match: 3. For the CDR3, the DNA is TGCAGTGCGGGGACAGGGTCCACTGAAGCTTTCTTT. This sequence encodes CSAGTGSTEAFF.

The chain combines TRBV20-1 with TRBJ2-5; 13 bases fit TRBD2. The V gene end was trimmed by 4 bases and the J gene end by 3 bases; junction bases not matched to a gene: 5. Germline V gene data show CDR1 as DFQATT and CDR2 as SNEGSKA (reference sequence). The CDR3 totals 15 residues. The CDR3 DNA follows: TGCAGTGCTACCAGGACTAGCGGGAGAGAAGAGACCCAGTACTTC. Protein sequence: CSATRTSGREETQYF.

The chain has TRBV3-1 and TRBJ2-5, with a weak D call TRBD1 (6 bases). Germline V gene sequence: CDR1 LGHDT, CDR2 YNNKEL (reference sequence). CDR3 length equals 14 residues. Trimming cost V 1 base and J 11 bases, with 17 bases left between them. The CDR3 coding sequence is TGTGCCAGCAGCCAAGGACAGGCGATCTTGGGGCAGTACTTC. As protein: CASSQGQAILGQYF.

The chain has TRBV7-2 and TRBJ2-1, with TRBD2 matching 13 bases. Germline trimming cut 3 bases from V and 7 bases from J; bases unmatched to any gene: 6. From germline, CDR1 is SGHTA and CDR2 FQGNSA. The CDR3 consists of 16 residues. The CDR3 sequence: CASSFWTSGSRNEQFF. Written as DNA, the CDR3 is TGTGCCAGCAGCTTCTGGACTAGCGGGAGTAGGAATGAGCAGTTCTTC.

In nucleotides, the CDR3 is TGCAGTGCTCAGTGGGGACGTAGGGGGAACCATGAGCAGTTCTTC. Encoded protein: CSAQWGRRGNHEQFF. The genes are TRBV20-1 and TRBJ2-1; possibly TRBD1 for D (6 bases). There are 15 residues in the CDR3. Trimming took off 5 bases at V and 8 bases at J, with 22 bases between the two ends. Germline CDR1 and CDR2: DFQATT and SNEGSKA (reference sequence).

The chain is built from TRBV28 and TRBJ2-3, with 12 bases identical to TRBD2. Unmatched junction bases numbered 5, after V lost 4 bases and J lost 0 bases. There are 17 residues in the CDR3. CDR1 and CDR2 from the germline V gene are MDHEN and SYDVKM. The CDR3 nucleotides read TGTGCCAGCAGTTCGGGACTAGCGGGTTTTAGCACAGATACGCAGTATTTT. Amino acids: CASSSGLAGFSTDTQYF.

This clonotype was picked up a small number of times. The chain uses TRBV6-5 and TRBJ1-1, with D perhaps TRBD1 (5 bases). The CDR3 runs 15 residues. From germline, CDR1 is MNHEY and CDR2 SVGAGI. The ends were cut back, 0 bases at V and 1 base at J, with 9 bases in the middle. Here the CDR3 DNA reads TGTGCCAGCAGTTACTCGGTTGGGGGGAACACTGAAGCTTTCTTT. Translated: CASSYSVGGNTEAFF.

The rearrangement links TRBV20-1 to TRBJ2-3, with D possibly being TRBD2 (6 bases). The V end lost 3 bases, the J end lost 4 bases, and 11 bases lay between the germline ends. Germline V lookup: CDR1 DFQATT, CDR2 SNEGSKA (reference sequence). The CDR3 loop spans 13 amino acids. CDR3 nucleotides: TGCAGTGCTAGGCTTTCGGGAGCAGATACGCAGTATTTT. Translation: CSARLSGADTQYF.

The chain couples TRBV7-2 to TRBJ2-1, with TRBD2 identical over 9 bases. Germline V gene data show CDR1 as SGHTA and CDR2 as FQGNSA. The CDR3 extends over 19 amino acids. V dropped 0 bases and J dropped 6; count of bases not matched to a gene: 15. DNA of the CDR3: TGTGCCAGCAGCTTAGCACCCGATCGTAGCGGGAGTAGGCTCAATGAGCAGTTCTTC. It encodes CASSLAPDRSGSRLNEQFF.

This clonotype was seen a handful of times. This chain connects TRBV5-1 to TRBJ2-3; possibly TRBD1 for D (6 bases). With 0 bases removed from V and 8 bases from J, the gap between germline ends came to 16 bases. Germline V lookup: CDR1 SGHRS, CDR2 YFSETQ. This CDR3 comprises 15 residues. The CDR3 loop reads CASSLEGRGGGTQYF. The CDR3 region has the DNA TGCGCCAGCAGCTTGGAAGGCAGGGGTGGAGGTACGCAGTATTTT.

This clonotype was picked up one time. The chain carries TRBV4-3 and TRBJ2-1; 12 nucleotides agree with TRBD2. Per germline, CDR1 LGHNA and CDR2 YSLEER. The CDR3 is made up of 18 amino acids. V lost 1 base and J lost 6; bases outside the gene matches: 10. CDR3 protein: CASSQGRRLAGDGNEQFF. For the CDR3, the DNA is TGCGCCAGCAGCCAAGGCAGAAGACTAGCGGGAGATGGCAATGAGCAGTTCTTC.

The chain joins TRBV12-3 or TRBV12-4 to TRBJ2-4, with D maybe TRBD2 (6 bases). TRBJ2-5 explains the end of the DNA better; the J call may be wrong. The CDR3 is 14 amino acids. CDR3: CASSRGGVQETQYF. CDR3 nucleotides: TGTGCCAGCAGTCGGGGCGGGGTCCAAGAGACCCAGTACTTC.

The rearrangement links TRBV9 to TRBJ2-2; no clear D gene. The CDR3 contains 14 residues. Germline assignment: CDR1 SGDLS and CDR2 YYNGEE. The germline V and J ends were trimmed by 6 bases and 4 bases, with 13 bases remaining between them. CDR3 bases: TGTGCCAGCACGGCCGGTGGGGTCACCGGGGAGCTGTTTTTT. Its translation is CASTAGGVTGELFF.

This clonotype occurred a few times. V is TRBV5-1 and J is TRBJ2-7; TRBD2 matches at 13 bases. CDR3 size: 16 residues. Germline V lookup: CDR1 SGHRS, CDR2 YFSETQ. Trimming removed 2 bases from V and 3 bases from J; junction bases left unmatched: 5. The CDR3 protein is CASSFGGTSGIYEQYF. The CDR3, as DNA: TGCGCCAGCAGCTTCGGAGGGACTAGCGGGATCTACGAGCAGTACTTC. Drawing the rest from reference TRBV5-1 and TRBJ2-7, the complete variable domain is KAGVTQTPRYLIKTRGQQVTLSCSPISGHRSVSWYQQTPGQGLQFLFEYFSETQRNKGNFPGRFSGRQFSNSRSEMNVSTLELGDSALYLCASSFGGTSGIYEQYFGPGTRLTVT.

The chain uses TRBV4-1 and TRBJ1-4; D might be TRBD1 (5 bases). CDR1 is MGHRA, CDR2 YSYEKL, per germline. Trimming left V 4 bases short and J 7 bases short, with 13 bases between. The CDR3 totals 14 residues. The CDR3 nucleotides read TGCGCCAGCAGCCCGGGACCCATCGGTGAAAAACTGTTTTTT. Amino acids: CASSPGPIGEKLFF.

J is TRBJ1-5 and V is TRBV20-1, with D perhaps TRBD1 (5 bases). The CDR3 is 13 amino acids. Germline V CDR1 and CDR2: DFQATT, SNEGSKA (reference sequence). V was cut by 3 bases and J by 7 bases, with 13 bases left in between. The CDR3 loop reads CSAREGRGQPQHF. The CDR3 DNA reads as TGCAGTGCTAGGGAGGGGCGAGGGCAGCCCCAGCATTTT.

The chain couples TRBV7-6 to TRBJ2-7; TRBD1 matches at 8 bases. The germline CDR1 and CDR2 sequences are SGHVS and FNYEAQ. The ends lost 5 bases at V and 3 bases at J; junction bases unmatched: 6. This CDR3 region has 14 residues. In DNA form, the CDR3 reads TGTGCCAGCAGCCAACAGGGGGTAGGCTACGAGCAGTACTTC. As protein: CASSQQGVGYEQYF. Complete variable domain (other parts from reference TRBV7-6 and TRBJ2-7): GAGVSQSPRYKVTKRGQDVALRCDPISGHVSLYWYRQALGQGPEFLTYFNYEAQQDKSGLPNDRFSAERPEGSISTLTIQRTEQRDSAMYRCASSQQGVGYEQYFGPGTRLTVT.

In DNA, the CDR3 is TGTGCCAGCAGCTTAGGCGAGGTCGGGACCTACGAGCAGTACTTC. Protein product: CASSLGEVGTYEQYF. The V and J genes are TRBV7-2 and TRBJ2-7, with D perhaps TRBD2 (5 bases). The germline gives CDR1 SGHTA, CDR2 FQGNSA. V was trimmed by 1 base and J by 2 bases, leaving 12 bases between them. This CDR3 is 15 amino acids long.

Remarks on this clonotype: The limits of the CDR3 on the DNA are not certain, so only TCRdb's listed CDR3 is given. The V gene is TRBV3-1, the J gene TRBJ2-1; TRBD2, the D gene given by the table, was not confirmed from the DNA. Germline CDR1 and CDR2: LGHDT and YNNKEL (reference sequence). The CDR3 comprises 14 residues, both ends counted. CDR3 loop: CASSQVASGSAEFF.

The table lists this clonotype with a count of one. This chain connects TRBV7-9 to TRBJ2-7; D is perhaps TRBD2 (5 bases). V lost 0 bases to trimming and J lost 5 bases, with 17 bases between them. CDR3 size: 16 residues. CDR1 and CDR2 from the germline V gene are SEHNR and FQNEAQ (reference sequence). This chain's CDR3 is CASSLALSGSPHEQYF. For the CDR3, the DNA is TGTGCCAGCAGCTTAGCGCTCAGCGGCAGCCCCCACGAGCAGTACTTC.

This clonotype was counted once. CDR3 protein: CASSHLSWEGRGQETQYF. The CDR3 bases are TGTGCCAGCAGTCACTTAAGTTGGGAGGGAAGAGGACAAGAGACCCAGTACTTC. The chain uses TRBV12-3 or TRBV12-4 and TRBJ2-5; TRBD2 matches at 7 bases. The CDR3 has 18 amino acids. Losses at the gene ends were 5 bases for V and 2 bases for J; bases not matched to a gene: 17.